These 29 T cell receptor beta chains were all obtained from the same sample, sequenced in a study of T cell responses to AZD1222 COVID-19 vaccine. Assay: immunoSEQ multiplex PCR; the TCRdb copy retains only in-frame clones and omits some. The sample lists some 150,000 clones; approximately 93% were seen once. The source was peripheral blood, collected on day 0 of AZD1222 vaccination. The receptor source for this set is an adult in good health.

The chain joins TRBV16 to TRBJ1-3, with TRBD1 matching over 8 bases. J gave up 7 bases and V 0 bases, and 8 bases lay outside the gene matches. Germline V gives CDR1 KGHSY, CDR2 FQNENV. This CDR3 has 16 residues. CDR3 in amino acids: CASSQSMTGALNTIYF. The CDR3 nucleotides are TGTGCCAGCAGCCAATCGATGACAGGGGCCCTTAACACCATATATTTT.

The CDR3 coding sequence is TGTGCCAGCAGCTTATTCAACACCGGGGAGCTGTTTTTT. This translates into CASSLFNTGELFF. The chain joins TRBV7-2 to TRBJ2-2, with D uncertain. Germline assignment: CDR1 SGHTA and CDR2 FQGNSA. This CDR3 spans 13 amino acids. Trimming left V 2 bases short and J 2 bases short, with 3 bases between.

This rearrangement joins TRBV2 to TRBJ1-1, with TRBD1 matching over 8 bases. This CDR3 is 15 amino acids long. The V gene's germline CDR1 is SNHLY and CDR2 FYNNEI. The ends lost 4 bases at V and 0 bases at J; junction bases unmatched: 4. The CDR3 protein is CASSVQGVMNTEAFF. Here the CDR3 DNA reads TGTGCCAGCAGTGTACAGGGGGTGATGAACACTGAAGCTTTCTTT.

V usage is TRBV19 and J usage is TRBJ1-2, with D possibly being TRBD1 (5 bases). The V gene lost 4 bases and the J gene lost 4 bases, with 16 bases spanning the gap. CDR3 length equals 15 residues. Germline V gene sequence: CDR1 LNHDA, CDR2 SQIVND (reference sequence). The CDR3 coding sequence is TGTGCCAGTAGTACCCGGGGCGGGAACAGCTATGGCTACACCTTC. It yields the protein CASSTRGGNSYGYTF.

The CDR3 region is CASRKQAGGEKLFF. The CDR3 region has the DNA TGTGCCAGCAGAAAACAGGCCGGGGGTGAAAAACTGTTTTTT. The chain links TRBV25-1 to TRBJ1-4; possible D gene TRBD1, 5 bases. Trimming took 6 bases from V and 7 from J, leaving 15 bases between them. Per the germline V gene, CDR1 is MGHDK and CDR2 is SYGVNS. CDR3 size: 14 residues.

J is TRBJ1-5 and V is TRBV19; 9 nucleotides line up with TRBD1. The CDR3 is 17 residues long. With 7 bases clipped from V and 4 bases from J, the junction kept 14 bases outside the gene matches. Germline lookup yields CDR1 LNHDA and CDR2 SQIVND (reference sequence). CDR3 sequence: CASKRDREALGNQPQHF. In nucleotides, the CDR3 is TGTGCCAGTAAGAGGGACAGGGAAGCTTTGGGTAATCAGCCCCAGCATTTT. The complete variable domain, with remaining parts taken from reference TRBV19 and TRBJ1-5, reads DGGITQSPKYLFRKEGQNVTLSCEQNLNHDAMYWYRQDPGQGLRLIYYSQIVNDFQKGDIAEGYSVSREKKESFPLTVTSAQKNPTAFYLCASKRDREALGNQPQHFGDGTRLSIL.

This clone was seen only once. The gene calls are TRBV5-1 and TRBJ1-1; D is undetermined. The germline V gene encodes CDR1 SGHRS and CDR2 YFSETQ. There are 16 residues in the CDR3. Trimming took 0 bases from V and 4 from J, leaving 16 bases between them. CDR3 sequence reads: CASSLVAGPKGTEAFF. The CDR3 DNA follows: TGCGCCAGCAGCTTGGTGGCGGGTCCGAAGGGCACTGAAGCTTTCTTT.

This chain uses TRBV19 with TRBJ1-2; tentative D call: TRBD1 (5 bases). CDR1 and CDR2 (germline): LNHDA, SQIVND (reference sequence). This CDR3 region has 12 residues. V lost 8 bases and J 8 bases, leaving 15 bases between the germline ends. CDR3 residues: CASSRDSGGYTF. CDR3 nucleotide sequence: TGTGCCAGTTCAAGGGATTCAGGGGGCTACACCTTC. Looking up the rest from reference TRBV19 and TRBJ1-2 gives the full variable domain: DGGITQSPKYLFRKEGQNVTLSCEQNLNHDAMYWYRQDPGQGLRLIYYSQIVNDFQKGDIAEGYSVSREKKESFPLTVTSAQKNPTAFYLCASSRDSGGYTFGSGTRLTVV.

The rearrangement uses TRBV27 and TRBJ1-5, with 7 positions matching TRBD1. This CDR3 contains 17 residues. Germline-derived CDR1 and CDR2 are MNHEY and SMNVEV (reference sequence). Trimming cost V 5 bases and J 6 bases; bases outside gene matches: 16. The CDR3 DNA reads TGTGCCAGCAGTAAGTCAGGGGGGGGATCGAACGTTCAGCCCCAGCATTTT. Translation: CASSKSGGGSNVQPQHF.

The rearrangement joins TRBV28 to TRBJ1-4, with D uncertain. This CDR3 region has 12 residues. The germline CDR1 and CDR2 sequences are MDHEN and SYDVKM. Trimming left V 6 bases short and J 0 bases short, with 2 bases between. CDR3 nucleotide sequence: TGTGCCAGCAGAACAACTAATGAAAAACTGTTTTTT. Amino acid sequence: CASRTTNEKLFF.

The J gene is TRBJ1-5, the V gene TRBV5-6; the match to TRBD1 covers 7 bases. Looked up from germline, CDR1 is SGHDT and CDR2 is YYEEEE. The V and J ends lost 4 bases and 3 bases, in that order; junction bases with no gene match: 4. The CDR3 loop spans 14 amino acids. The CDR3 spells CASSKTGYNQPQHF. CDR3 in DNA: TGTGCCAGCAGCAAGACAGGGTACAATCAGCCCCAGCATTTT.

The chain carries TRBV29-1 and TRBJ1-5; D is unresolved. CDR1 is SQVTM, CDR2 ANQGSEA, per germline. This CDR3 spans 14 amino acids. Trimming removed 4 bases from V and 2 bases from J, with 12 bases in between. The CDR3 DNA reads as TGCAGCGTTGCCGAGGGAACAGGCAATCAGCCCCAGCATTTT. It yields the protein CSVAEGTGNQPQHF.

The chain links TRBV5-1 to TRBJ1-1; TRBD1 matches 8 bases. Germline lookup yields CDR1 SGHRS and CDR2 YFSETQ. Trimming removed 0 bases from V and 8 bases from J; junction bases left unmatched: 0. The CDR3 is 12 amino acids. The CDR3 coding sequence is TGCGCCAGCAGCTTGGGGGACAGGGAAGCTTTCTTT. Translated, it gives CASSLGDREAFF.

Here the CDR3 reads CASSQGLETAYGYTF. The CDR3, as DNA: TGCGCCAGCAGCCAAGGGCTCGAGACAGCTTATGGCTACACCTTC. J is TRBJ1-2 and V is TRBV4-1; possibly TRBD1 for D (5 bases). The CDR3 has 15 amino acids. CDR1 and CDR2 (germline): MGHRA, YSYEKL. With 1 base removed from V and 5 bases from J, the gap between germline ends came to 14 bases.

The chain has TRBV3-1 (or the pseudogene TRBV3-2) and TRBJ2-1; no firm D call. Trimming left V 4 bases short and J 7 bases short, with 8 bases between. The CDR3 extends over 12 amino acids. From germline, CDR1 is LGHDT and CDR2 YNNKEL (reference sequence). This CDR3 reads CASSRLGNEQFF. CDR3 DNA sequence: TGTGCCAGCAGCCGCCTTGGTAATGAGCAGTTCTTC.

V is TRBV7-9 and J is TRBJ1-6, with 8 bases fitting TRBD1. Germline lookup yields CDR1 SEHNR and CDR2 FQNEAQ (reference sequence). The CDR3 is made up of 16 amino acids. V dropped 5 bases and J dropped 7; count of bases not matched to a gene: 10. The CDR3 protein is CASSRTGKHENSPLHF. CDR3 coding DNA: TGTGCCAGCAGCCGGACAGGGAAACACGAAAATTCACCCCTCCACTTT.

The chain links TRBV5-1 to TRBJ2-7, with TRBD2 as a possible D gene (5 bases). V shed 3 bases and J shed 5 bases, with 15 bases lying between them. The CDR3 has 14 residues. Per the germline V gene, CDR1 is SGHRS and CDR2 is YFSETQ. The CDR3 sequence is CASSSRWSGNEQYF. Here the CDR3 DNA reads TGCGCCAGCAGCTCCCGATGGTCGGGGAACGAGCAGTACTTC.

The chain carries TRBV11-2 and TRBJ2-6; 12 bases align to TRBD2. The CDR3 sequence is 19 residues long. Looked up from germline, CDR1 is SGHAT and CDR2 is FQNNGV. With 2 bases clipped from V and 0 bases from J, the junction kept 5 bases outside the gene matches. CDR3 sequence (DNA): TGTGCCAGCAGCTTACCGGGACTAGCGGGCGCCTCTGGGGCCAACGTCCTGACTTTC. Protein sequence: CASSLPGLAGASGANVLTF.

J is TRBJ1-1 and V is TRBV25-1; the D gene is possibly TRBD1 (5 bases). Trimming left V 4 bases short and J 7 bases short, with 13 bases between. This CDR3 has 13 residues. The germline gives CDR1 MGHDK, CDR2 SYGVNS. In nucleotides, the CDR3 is TGTGCCAGCAGTGCAACGGGGGAAGGTGAAGCTTTCTTT. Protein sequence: CASSATGEGEAFF.

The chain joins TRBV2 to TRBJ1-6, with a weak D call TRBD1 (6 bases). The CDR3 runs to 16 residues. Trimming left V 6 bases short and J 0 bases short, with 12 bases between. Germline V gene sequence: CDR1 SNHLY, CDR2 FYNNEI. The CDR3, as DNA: TGTGCCAGCAGGTCCGACAGGCGCTCCTATAATTCACCCCTCCACTTT. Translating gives CASRSDRRSYNSPLHF. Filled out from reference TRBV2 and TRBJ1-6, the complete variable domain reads EPEVTQTPSHQVTQMGQEVILRCVPISNHLYFYWYRQILGQKVEFLVSFYNNEISEKSEIFDDQFSVERPDGSNFTLKIRSTKLEDSAMYFCASRSDRRSYNSPLHFGNGTRLTVT.

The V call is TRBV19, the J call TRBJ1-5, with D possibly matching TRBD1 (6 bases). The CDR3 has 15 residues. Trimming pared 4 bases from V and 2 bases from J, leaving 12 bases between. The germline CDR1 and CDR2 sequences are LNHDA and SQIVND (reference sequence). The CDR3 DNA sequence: TGTGCCAGTAGTAGGAGGGAGGGGGGCAATCAGCCCCAGCATTTT. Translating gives CASSRREGGNQPQHF.

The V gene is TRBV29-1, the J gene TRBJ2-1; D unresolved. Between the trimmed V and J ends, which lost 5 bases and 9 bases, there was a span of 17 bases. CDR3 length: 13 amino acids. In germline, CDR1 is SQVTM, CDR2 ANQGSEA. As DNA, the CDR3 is TGCAGCGTTCAGGTATTTCCTATGGGTGAGCAGTTCTTC. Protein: CSVQVFPMGEQFF.

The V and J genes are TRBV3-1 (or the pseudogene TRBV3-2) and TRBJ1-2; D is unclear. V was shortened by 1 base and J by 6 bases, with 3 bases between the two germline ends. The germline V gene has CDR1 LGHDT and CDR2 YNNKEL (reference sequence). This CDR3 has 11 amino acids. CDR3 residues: CASSQGDGYTF. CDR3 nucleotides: TGTGCCAGCAGCCAAGGGGATGGCTACACCTTC.

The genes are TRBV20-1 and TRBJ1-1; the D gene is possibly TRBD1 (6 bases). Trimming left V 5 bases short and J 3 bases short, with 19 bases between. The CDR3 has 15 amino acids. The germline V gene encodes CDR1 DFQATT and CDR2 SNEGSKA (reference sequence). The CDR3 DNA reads TGCAGTGCTGGTGGGACAACACCTAGGGACACTGAAGCTTTCTTT. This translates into CSAGGTTPRDTEAFF.

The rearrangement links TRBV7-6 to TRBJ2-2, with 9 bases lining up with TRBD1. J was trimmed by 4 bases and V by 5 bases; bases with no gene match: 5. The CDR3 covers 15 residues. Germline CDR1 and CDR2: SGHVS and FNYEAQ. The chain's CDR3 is CASSQTDRGTGELFF. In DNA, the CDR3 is TGTGCCAGCAGCCAGACGGACAGGGGCACCGGGGAGCTGTTTTTT.

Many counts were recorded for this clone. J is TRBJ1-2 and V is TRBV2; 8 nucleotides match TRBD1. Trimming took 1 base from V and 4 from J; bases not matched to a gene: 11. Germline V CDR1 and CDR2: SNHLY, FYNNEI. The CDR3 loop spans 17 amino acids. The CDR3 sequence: CASSEGRLGQEIYGYTF. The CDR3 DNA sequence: TGTGCCAGCAGTGAAGGGCGGCTGGGACAGGAGATCTATGGCTACACCTTC.

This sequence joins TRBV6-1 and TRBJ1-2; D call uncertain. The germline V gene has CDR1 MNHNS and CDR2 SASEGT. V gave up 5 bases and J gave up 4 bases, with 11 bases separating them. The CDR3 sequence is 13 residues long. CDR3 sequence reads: CASSTLIAYGYTF. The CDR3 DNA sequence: TGTGCCAGCAGTACACTTATAGCCTATGGCTACACCTTC.

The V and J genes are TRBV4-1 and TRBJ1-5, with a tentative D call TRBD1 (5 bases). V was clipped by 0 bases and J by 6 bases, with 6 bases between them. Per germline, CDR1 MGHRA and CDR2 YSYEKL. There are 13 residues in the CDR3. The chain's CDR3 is CASSQDQGQPQHF. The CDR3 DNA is TGCGCCAGCAGCCAAGATCAGGGTCAGCCCCAGCATTTT.

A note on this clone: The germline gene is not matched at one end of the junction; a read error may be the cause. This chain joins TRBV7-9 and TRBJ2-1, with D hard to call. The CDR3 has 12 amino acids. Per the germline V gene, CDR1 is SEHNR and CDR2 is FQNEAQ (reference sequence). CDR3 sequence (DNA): TGTGCCAGCATCTTAGGTGCGAATGAGCAGTTCTTC. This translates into CASILGANEQFF.